This T cell receptor beta chain was sequenced during a study of T-cell memory formation after mild COVID-19 (TCRdb year 2021). As for the study more broadly: TCR sequence clusters from the two donors were largely donor specific. In a couple of donors, T-cell clones that expanded and contracted after mild COVID-19 were tracked by sequencing TCRalpha and TCRbeta repertoires over time. The cohort comprised two young, previously healthy adult volunteers, one female and one male. The research as a whole found: Some responding clones were found in pre-infection memory, which suggests that pre-existing cross-reactive memory T cells took part in the SARS-CoV-2 response. Clones contracting from day 15 to 85 had balanced CD4/CD8 phenotypes, while a second wave expanding from day 15 to 37 was biased towards CD4+. Contracting CD4+ clones were found mainly in CM and EM memory subsets, while CD8+ clones were enriched in EMRA. Only a couple of mild cases were covered by the study, and larger cohorts that include severe cases with pre-infection samples were considered necessary. SARS-CoV-2 specificity was not confirmed for the second-wave clones peaking on day 37.

Ficoll-Paque density gradient centrifugation was the method used to isolate PBMCs. To note about this clonotype: Its antigen is not yet known. Qualities for individual bases were not recorded, and no much larger clone is one base off.

Sequencing was performed on an Illumina NovaSeq 6000. Using 5'RACE with constant-segment primers, TCRalpha and TCRbeta cDNA libraries were constructed, with sample barcodes and unique molecular identifiers added in the process. RNA was extracted from every sample with Trizol reagent. Amplification of the libraries took two PCR steps, and the second step added a second sample barcode plus Illumina TruSeq adapters. Sequencing of the libraries was done on an Illumina NovaSeq, producing 2 x 150 bp paired-end reads. The original methods were these. The reads were demultiplexed and collapsed into UMI-guided consensus sequences using migec v1.2.7. Using mixcr v2.1.11, the UMI consensuses were aligned to TRA and TRB V and J templates and assembled into clonotypes. Clonotypes were classified as expanded or contracted when called significant by both edgeR and NoisET, with noise models trained on biological replicates. For edgeR calls, the cutoffs were a false discovery rate-adjusted p below 0.01 and a log2 fold-change threshold of 1. PCA with hierarchical clustering of max-normalized trajectories of the 1000 most abundant clonotypes was used as exploratory dynamics analysis. Each responding clone was given a CD4 or CD8 phenotype based on the CD4+ and CD8+ repertoires, which had been sequenced separately. TCRdb redid the processing of the public reads, applying fastp at Q25 and MiXCR, and retained in-frame beta chains. Each entry is one CDR3 protein sequence, shown with its most common DNA and genes. The V and J calls were determined by TCRdb, not by the authors. The sample data list 400,000 to 550,000 distinct CDR3 sequences, and roughly 25% of these were observed just once. The ten most abundant clones make up roughly an eighth of the sample.

V is pared back by 4 bases and J by 10 bases, with 14 bases lying between the germline termini. The CDR3, from cysteine to phenylalanine, totals 14 residues. Of all the DNA, just the CDR3 is kept, 42 bases in frame from base 1. The germline V gene supplies CDR1 SGHTA and CDR2 FQGNSA. The source material was PBMCs or a T cell subset sorted from them (not recorded which). The receptor chain draws on TRBV7-2 and TRBJ1-6, with the D gene not clear enough to name. The receptor was isolated from an adult woman who had mild COVID-19 (a few samples of this study predate the infection). The sample titles of this study are shuffled in the database, so cell type and time point are left out; the donor was told from shared clones. The bases are TGTGCCAGCAGCTATCCTCAGACGAAATCACCCCTCCACTTT. This is translated as CASSYPQTKSPLHF.